The 18 T cell receptor beta chains reported below all come from one sample, sequenced in a study of identical twins. TCRdb re-called the 5' RACE reads through MiXCR, storing one row per CDR3 protein. The sample records more than 400,000 distinct CDR3 sequences, roughly 15% being singletons. This sample also appeared in a second study, on yellow fever vaccine responses in identical twins.

The sample was CD4+ T cells sorted from blood. Source of these receptors: a woman aged 18-35 years in good health.

The chain employs TRBV6-1 and TRBJ2-1, with 9 bases matching TRBD2. Germline CDR1 and CDR2: MNHNS and SASEGT. With 5 bases clipped from V and 7 bases from J, the junction kept 9 bases outside the gene matches. The CDR3 extends over 15 amino acids. The CDR3 reads CASSRSGGMSNEQFF. The CDR3, as DNA: TGTGCCAGCAGTCGGAGCGGGGGGATGAGTAATGAGCAGTTCTTC.

This clonotype was found many times. The chain uses TRBV3-1 and TRBJ2-5; D is ambiguous. V was pared by 1 base and J by 3 bases, with 9 bases between. Germline assignment: CDR1 LGHDT and CDR2 YNNKEL (reference sequence). The CDR3 sequence is 14 residues long. The CDR3, as DNA: TGTGCCAGCAGCCAAGGGAGCCCAAAAGAGACCCAGTACTTC. This gives the protein CASSQGSPKETQYF.

The chain uses TRBV20-1 and TRBJ2-3, with 11 bases lining up with TRBD1. Per the germline V gene, CDR1 is DFQATT and CDR2 is SNEGSKA (reference sequence). The trim removed 5 bases at V and 10 bases at J, leaving 14 bases unmatched. This CDR3 is 15 amino acids long. This chain's CDR3 is CSAPLGQGVKGAQYF. In DNA, the CDR3 is TGCAGTGCTCCCTTGGGACAGGGGGTTAAGGGAGCGCAGTATTTT.

This clonotype appeared a few times. CDR3 sequence reads: CASSPRAPGPAFF. The CDR3 DNA sequence: TGTGCCAGCAGCCCCCGGGCTCCAGGCCCAGCTTTCTTT. The rearrangement joins TRBV5-8 to TRBJ1-1; D not resolved. The germline V gene has CDR1 SGHTS and CDR2 YDEGEE. Trimming left V 4 bases short and J 10 bases short, with 17 bases between. CDR3 length equals 13 residues. Variable domain in full (rest from reference TRBV5-8 and TRBJ1-1): EAGVTQSPTHLIKTRGQQATLRCSPISGHTSVYWYQQALGLGLQFLLWYDEGEERNRGNFPPRFSGRQFPNYSSELNVNALELEDSALYLCASSPRAPGPAFFGQGTRLTVV.

V usage is TRBV29-1 and J usage is TRBJ2-2; D gene unclear. The CDR3 has 12 residues. The germline V and J ends were trimmed by 4 bases and 7 bases, with 10 bases remaining between them. Germline CDR1 and CDR2: SQVTM and ANQGSEA. The CDR3 DNA reads as TGCAGCGTTGTAGGGTACAACGGGGAGCTGTTTTTT. Its translation is CSVVGYNGELFF.

The chain uses TRBV6-1 and TRBJ1-1; TRBD1 might be the D (6 bases). The CDR3 has 13 residues. Per germline, CDR1 MNHNS and CDR2 SASEGT. Trimming cost V 6 bases and J 5 bases, with 13 bases left between them. For the CDR3, the DNA is TGTGCCAGCAGACGGACAGCGTATACTGAAGCTTTCTTT. Translated, it gives CASRRTAYTEAFF.

This clonotype was counted a few times. The chain combines TRBV28 with TRBJ2-4; TRBD1 matches at 11 bases. Germline CDR1 is MDHEN and CDR2 is SYDVKM. The CDR3 totals 19 residues. The junction had 14 bases not matched to a gene; V was cut back by 6 bases and J by 1 base. CDR3 sequence (DNA): TGTGCCAGCAGCCAACTTGGGACAGGGGGTTTGGGGGCCAAAAACATTCAGTACTTC. It encodes CASSQLGTGGLGAKNIQYF.

The chain combines TRBV9 with TRBJ2-1, with no clear D. Germline V CDR1 and CDR2: SGDLS, YYNGEE. CDR3 length: 16 amino acids. V gave up 4 bases and J gave up 1 base, with 15 bases separating them. CDR3 DNA sequence: TGTGCCAGCAGCCTCCTTTTCAAGGGTTCCTACAATGAGCAGTTCTTC. Encoded protein: CASSLLFKGSYNEQFF.

The chain combines TRBV6-5 with TRBJ2-3; tentatively, D is TRBD2 (7 bases). V lost 4 bases and J 8 bases, leaving 22 bases between the germline ends. The CDR3 is 16 residues long. Germline loops: CDR1 MNHEY, CDR2 SVGAGI. This CDR3 is CASSSPPAGEGVTQYF. In DNA, the CDR3 is TGTGCCAGCAGTTCCCCCCCCGCGGGAGAGGGGGTTACGCAGTATTTT.

This clonotype was counted only a few times. The chain combines TRBV11-2 with TRBJ1-1; D may be TRBD1 (5 bases). The ends were cut back, 5 bases at V and 0 bases at J, with 13 bases in the middle. The germline CDR1 and CDR2 sequences are SGHAT and FQNNGV. This CDR3 has 15 residues. CDR3 loop: CASSHRGFVNTEAFF. DNA for the CDR3: TGTGCCAGCAGCCATAGGGGATTCGTGAACACTGAAGCTTTCTTT.

The V gene is TRBV15, the J gene TRBJ2-2; D is undetermined. Trimming took off 0 bases at V and 5 bases at J, with 10 bases between the two ends. CDR1 and CDR2 (germline): LNHNV, YYDKDF (reference sequence). The CDR3 is 15 residues long. In DNA form, the CDR3 reads TGTGCCACCAGCAGAGATCAGGCTGGGACCGGGGAGCTGTTTTTT. It specifies CATSRDQAGTGELFF. Full variable domain (missing parts from reference TRBV15 and TRBJ2-2): DAMVIQNPRYQVTQFGKPVTLSCSQTLNHNVMYWYQQKSSQAPKLLFHYYDKDFNNEADTPDNFQSRRPNTSFCFLDIRSPGLGDTAMYLCATSRDQAGTGELFFGEGSRLTVL.

The rearrangement joins TRBV20-1 to TRBJ2-7; 8 bases match TRBD1. The CDR3 is 13 amino acids. The J segment lost 4 bases and the V segment lost 3 bases, leaving 5 bases of the junction unmatched. Germline CDR1 and CDR2: DFQATT and SNEGSKA (reference sequence). CDR3 residues: CSASAQGAYEQYF. CDR3 sequence (DNA): TGCAGTGCTAGTGCCCAGGGGGCATACGAGCAGTACTTC.

The chain carries TRBV10-2 and TRBJ2-3, with 8 bases lining up with TRBD2. With V trimmed by 8 bases and J by 6 bases, 10 bases remained unmatched. This CDR3 has 14 amino acids. Germline-derived CDR1 and CDR2 are WSHSY and SAAADI. CDR3: CASGSGGHSDTQYF. The CDR3 bases are TGCGCCAGCGGTTCGGGGGGGCATTCGGATACGCAGTATTTT.

This clonotype was detected a few times. This CDR3 fails to terminate in the conserved phenylalanine or tryptophan, so it likely reflects a read error. The DNA is left out, because the CDR3 cannot be placed on it with certainty; the CDR3 is given as TCRdb lists it. The rearrangement links TRBV7-3 to TRBJ2-1; the tabulated D call, TRBD2, remains unverified against the DNA. The CDR3 length is 13 residues, termini included. From germline, CDR1 is SGHTA and CDR2 FQGTGA. The CDR3 loop is CASSLTYQREVVY.

The rearrangement uses TRBV7-9 and TRBJ2-1, with 11 bases lining up with TRBD2. CDR1 is SEHNR, CDR2 FQNEAQ, per germline (reference sequence). V lost 6 bases, J lost 9 bases, and 13 bases stayed unmatched. The CDR3 is 16 amino acids. Here the CDR3 reads CASSSSSGGIEGEQFF. The DNA for the CDR3 is TGTGCCAGCAGTTCATCTAGCGGGGGGATTGAAGGTGAGCAGTTCTTC.

This sequence joins TRBV7-8 and TRBJ2-1, with 8 bases fitting TRBD2. CDR1 and CDR2 (germline): SGHVS, FQNEAQ. V was clipped by 1 base and J by 4 bases; unmatched bases: 3. The length of the CDR3 is 15 residues. The CDR3 loop is CASSLGRGAYNEQFF. Written as DNA, the CDR3 is TGTGCCAGCAGCTTAGGGCGGGGGGCATACAATGAGCAGTTCTTC.

This clonotype was recorded only once. The chain carries TRBV4-2 and TRBJ2-7; 10 bases are a match to TRBD2. The CDR3 is 16 residues long. Germline CDR1 reads LGHNA; CDR2 reads YNFKEQ. V trimming: 2 bases; J trimming: 2 bases; junction bases outside the gene matches: 6. The CDR3 coding sequence is TGTGCCAGCAGCCAAACTGCCGGGACTAGCGCCTACGAGCAGTACTTC. It specifies CASSQTAGTSAYEQYF.

This clonotype was recorded a few times. The rearrangement joins TRBV2 to TRBJ2-6, with D perhaps TRBD1 (6 bases). CDR3 length: 16 residues. Germline V gives CDR1 SNHLY, CDR2 FYNNEI. The V end lost 1 base, the J end lost 12 bases, and 19 bases lay between the germline ends. The CDR3 loop reads CASSEGQVWKQLVLTF. As DNA, the CDR3 is TGTGCCAGCAGTGAAGGACAGGTTTGGAAACAGCTCGTCCTGACTTTC.